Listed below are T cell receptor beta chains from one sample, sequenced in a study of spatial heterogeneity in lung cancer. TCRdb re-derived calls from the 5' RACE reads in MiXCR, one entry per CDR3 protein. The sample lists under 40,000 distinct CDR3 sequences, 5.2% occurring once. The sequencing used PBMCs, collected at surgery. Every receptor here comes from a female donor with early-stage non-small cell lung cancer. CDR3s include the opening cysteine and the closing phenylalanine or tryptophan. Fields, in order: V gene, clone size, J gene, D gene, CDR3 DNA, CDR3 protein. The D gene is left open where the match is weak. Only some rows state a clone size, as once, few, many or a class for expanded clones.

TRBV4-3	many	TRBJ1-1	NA	TGCGCCAGCAGCCTTAACAGGGATCTAGCCGCGTGGCCTGAAGCTTTCTTT	CASSLNRDLAAWPEAFF
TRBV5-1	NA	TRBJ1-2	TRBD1	TGCGCCAGCAGCTTTGGACAGGGGATTTATGGCTACACCTTC	CASSFGQGIYGYTF
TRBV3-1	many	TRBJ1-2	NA	TGTGCCAGCAGCAGGAGTTATGACGGCTACACCTTC	CASSRSYDGYTF
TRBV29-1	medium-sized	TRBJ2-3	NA	TGCAGCGGGACAATCACAGATACGCAGTATTTT	CSGTITDTQYF
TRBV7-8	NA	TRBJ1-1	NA	TGTGCCAGCAGCTTACAACCCAACACTGAAGCTTTCTTT	CASSLQPNTEAFF
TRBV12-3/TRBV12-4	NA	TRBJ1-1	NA	TGTGCCAGCAGTTTGGAGGGTGGGGCCACTGAAGCTTTCTTT	CASSLEGGATEAFF
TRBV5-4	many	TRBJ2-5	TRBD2	TGTGCCAGCAGCCGAGCGGGGGGGCAAGAGACCCAGTACTTC	CASSRAGGQETQYF
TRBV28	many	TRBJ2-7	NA	TGTGCCAGCAGTTCGGGCGGACAGTTTTACTTCGAGCAGTACTTC	CASSSGGQFYFEQYF
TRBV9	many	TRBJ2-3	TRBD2	TGTGCCAGCAGCGTATTTTGGCCGGGGGGGGCCGCCCCAGATACGCAGTATTTT	CASSVFWPGGAAPDTQYF
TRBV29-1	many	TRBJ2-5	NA	TGCAGCGTTGAAGCAGGGAGGGAGACCCAGTACTTC	CSVEAGRETQYF
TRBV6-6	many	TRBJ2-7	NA	TGTGCCAGCCTGGACAATCCCGGCGAGCAGTACTTC	CASLDNPGEQYF
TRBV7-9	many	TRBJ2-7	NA	TGTGCCAGCAGCTTAGTTGGGACGCACGAGCAGTACTTC	CASSLVGTHEQYF
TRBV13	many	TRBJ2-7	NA	TGTGCCAGCAGCTTAATCGTCACTGGGGAGCAGTACTTC	CASSLIVTGEQYF
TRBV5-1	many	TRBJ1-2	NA	TGCGCCAGCAGCTTGGGCGGGGGCGCGGACTATGGCTACACCTTC	CASSLGGGADYGYTF
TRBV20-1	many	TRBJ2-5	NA	TGCAGTGCGCGATATGGACTACAAGAGACCCAGTACTTC	CSARYGLQETQYF
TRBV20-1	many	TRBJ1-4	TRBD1	TGCAGTGCTAGGCAGGGGGCCTCTAATGAAAAACTGTTTTTT	CSARQGASNEKLFF
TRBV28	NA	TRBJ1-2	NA	TGTGCCAGCAGTTTAGGCGTGATGGGCTACACCTTC	CASSLGVMGYTF
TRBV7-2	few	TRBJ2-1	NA	TGTGCCAGCAGCTTCCGTTGGGGTCAGGAGCAGTTCTTC	CASSFRWGQEQFF
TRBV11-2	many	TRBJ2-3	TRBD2	TGTGCCAGCAGCTCCCGACTAGCGGGGGGGAGGCAGTATTTT	CASSSRLAGGRQYF
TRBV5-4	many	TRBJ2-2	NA	TGTGCCAGCAGCCAGGCAGGGAACACCGGGGAGCTGTTTTTT	CASSQAGNTGELFF
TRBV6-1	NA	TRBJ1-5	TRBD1	TGTGCCAGCAGTGGGGGACAGGTATTTAGCAATCAGCCCCAGCATTTT	CASSGGQVFSNQPQHF
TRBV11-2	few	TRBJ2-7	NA	TGTGCCAGCAGCTTAGATGGGGAGCAGGGAGTCCACGAGCAGTACTTC	CASSLDGEQGVHEQYF
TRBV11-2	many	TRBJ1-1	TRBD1	TGTGCCAGCAGCTTATTCGACAGGGGGGGTTTGACTGAAGCTTTCTTT	CASSLFDRGGLTEAFF
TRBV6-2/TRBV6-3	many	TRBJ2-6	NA	TGTGCCAGCAGTTACGACGAGAGTGGGGCCAACGTCCTGACTTTC	CASSYDESGANVLTF
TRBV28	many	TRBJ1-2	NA	TGTGCCAGCAGCCTGAGAGGTGCGGGGACCTATGGCTACACCTTC	CASSLRGAGTYGYTF
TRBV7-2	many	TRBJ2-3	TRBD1	TGTGCCAGCAGCCCCCGACAGGGGGGTAGCACAGATACGCAGTATTTT	CASSPRQGGSTDTQYF
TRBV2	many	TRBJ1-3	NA	TGTGCCAGCAGTGAGGTAACGCTAAGATCTGGAAACACCATATATTTT	CASSEVTLRSGNTIYF